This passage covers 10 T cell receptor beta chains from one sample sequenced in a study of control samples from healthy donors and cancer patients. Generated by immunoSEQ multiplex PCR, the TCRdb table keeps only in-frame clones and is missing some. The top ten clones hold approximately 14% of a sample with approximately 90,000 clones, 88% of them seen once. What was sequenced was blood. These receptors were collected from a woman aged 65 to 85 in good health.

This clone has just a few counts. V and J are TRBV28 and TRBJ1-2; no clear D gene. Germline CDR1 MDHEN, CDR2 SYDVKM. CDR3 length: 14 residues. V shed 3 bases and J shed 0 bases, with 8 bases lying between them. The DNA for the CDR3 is TGTGCCAGCAGTTTGGGTACTACTAACTATGGCTACACCTTC. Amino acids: CASSLGTTNYGYTF.

The CDR3 DNA reads TGCGCCAGCAGCCCCCGGGACCTGGGCGATGAGCAGTTCTTC. Protein: CASSPRDLGDEQFF. The rearrangement links TRBV4-3 to TRBJ2-1; D may correspond to TRBD1 or TRBD2 (5 bases each). Germline assignment: CDR1 LGHNA and CDR2 YSLEER. The ends were cut back, 4 bases at V and 8 bases at J, with 15 bases in the middle. The CDR3 has 14 amino acids.

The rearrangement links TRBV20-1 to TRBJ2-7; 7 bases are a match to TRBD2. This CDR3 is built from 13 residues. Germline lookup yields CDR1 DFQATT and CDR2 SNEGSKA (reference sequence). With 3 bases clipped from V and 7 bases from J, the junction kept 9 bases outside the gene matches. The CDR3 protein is CSASSGRAGEQYF. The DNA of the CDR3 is TGCAGTGCTAGTAGTGGGAGGGCGGGAGAGCAGTACTTC.

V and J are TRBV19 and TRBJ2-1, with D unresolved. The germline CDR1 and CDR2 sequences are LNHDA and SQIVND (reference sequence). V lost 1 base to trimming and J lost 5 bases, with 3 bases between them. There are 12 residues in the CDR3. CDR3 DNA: TGTGCCAGTAGTATAGTCAACAATGAGCAGTTCTTC. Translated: CASSIVNNEQFF. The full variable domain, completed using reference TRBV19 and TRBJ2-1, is DGGITQSPKYLFRKEGQNVTLSCEQNLNHDAMYWYRQDPGQGLRLIYYSQIVNDFQKGDIAEGYSVSREKKESFPLTVTSAQKNPTAFYLCASSIVNNEQFFGPGTRLTVL.

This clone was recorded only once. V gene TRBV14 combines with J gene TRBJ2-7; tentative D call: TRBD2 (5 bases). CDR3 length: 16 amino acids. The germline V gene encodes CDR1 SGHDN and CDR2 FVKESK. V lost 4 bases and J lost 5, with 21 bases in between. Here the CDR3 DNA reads TGTGCCAGCAGCCCCATAGAAGCGGTGCAATACCACGAGCAGTACTTC. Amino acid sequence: CASSPIEAVQYHEQYF.

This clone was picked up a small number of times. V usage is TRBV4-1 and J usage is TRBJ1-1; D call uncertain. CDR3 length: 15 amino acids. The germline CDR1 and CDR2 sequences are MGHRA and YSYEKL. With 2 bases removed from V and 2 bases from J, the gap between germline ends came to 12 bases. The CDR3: CASSQTGIANTEAFF. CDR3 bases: TGCGCCAGCAGCCAAACGGGGATCGCAAACACTGAAGCTTTCTTT.

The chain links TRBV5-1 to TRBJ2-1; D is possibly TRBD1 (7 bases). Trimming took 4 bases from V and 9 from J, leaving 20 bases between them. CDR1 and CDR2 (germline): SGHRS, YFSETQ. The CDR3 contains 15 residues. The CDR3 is CASSLQTGRSAEQFF. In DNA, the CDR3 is TGCGCCAGCAGCCTACAGACAGGGAGGAGTGCTGAGCAGTTCTTC. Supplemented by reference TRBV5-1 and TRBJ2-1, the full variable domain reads KAGVTQTPRYLIKTRGQQVTLSCSPISGHRSVSWYQQTPGQGLQFLFEYFSETQRNKGNFPGRFSGRQFSNSRSEMNVSTLELGDSALYLCASSLQTGRSAEQFFGPGTRLTVL.

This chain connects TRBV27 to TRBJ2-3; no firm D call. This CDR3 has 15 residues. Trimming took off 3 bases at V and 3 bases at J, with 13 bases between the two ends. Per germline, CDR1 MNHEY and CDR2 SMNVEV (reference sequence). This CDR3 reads CASSFGYRVTDTQYF. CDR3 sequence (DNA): TGTGCCAGCAGTTTCGGCTACCGCGTAACAGATACGCAGTATTTT.

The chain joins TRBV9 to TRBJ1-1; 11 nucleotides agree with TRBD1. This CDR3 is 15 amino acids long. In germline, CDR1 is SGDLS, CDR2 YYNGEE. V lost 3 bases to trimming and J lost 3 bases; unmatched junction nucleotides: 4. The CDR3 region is CASSATGQGDTEAFF. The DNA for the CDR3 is TGTGCCAGCAGCGCAACGGGACAGGGGGACACTGAAGCTTTCTTT.

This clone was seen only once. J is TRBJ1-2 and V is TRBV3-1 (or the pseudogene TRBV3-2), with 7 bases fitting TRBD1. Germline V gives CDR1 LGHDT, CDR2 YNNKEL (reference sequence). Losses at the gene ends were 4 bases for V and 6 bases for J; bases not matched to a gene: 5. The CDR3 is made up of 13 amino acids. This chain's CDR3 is CASSLTDRDGYTF. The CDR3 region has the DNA TGTGCCAGCAGCCTTACAGACAGGGATGGCTACACCTTC.